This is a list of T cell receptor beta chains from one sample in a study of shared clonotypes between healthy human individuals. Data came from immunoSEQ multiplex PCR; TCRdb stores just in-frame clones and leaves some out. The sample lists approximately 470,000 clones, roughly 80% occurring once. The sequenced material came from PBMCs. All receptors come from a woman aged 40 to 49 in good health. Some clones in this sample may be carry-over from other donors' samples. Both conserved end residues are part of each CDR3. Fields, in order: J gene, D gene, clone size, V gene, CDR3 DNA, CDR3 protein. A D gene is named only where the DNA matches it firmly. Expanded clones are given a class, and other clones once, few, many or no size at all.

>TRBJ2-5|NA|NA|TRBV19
TGTGCCAGTAGTCGGGAGTCCGAAGAGACCCAGTACTTC
CASSRESEETQYF
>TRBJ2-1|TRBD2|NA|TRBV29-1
TGCAGCGTTGAGGGCCCGGGACTAACAGCCACGGATGAGCAGTTCTTC
CSVEGPGLTATDEQFF
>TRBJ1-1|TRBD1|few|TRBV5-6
TGTGCCAGCAGCGCCGACAGGGGAAGGAACACTGAAGCTTTCTTT
CASSADRGRNTEAFF
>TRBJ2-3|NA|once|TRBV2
TGTGCCAGCGGACAATTTCTCCCCTCTGATACGCAGTATTTT
CASGQFLPSDTQYF
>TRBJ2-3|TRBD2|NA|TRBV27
TGTGCCAGCAGTAGCGGGGTTGGAGATACGCAGTATTTT
CASSSGVGDTQYF
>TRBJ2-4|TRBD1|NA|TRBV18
TGTGCCAGCTCACCGGGACAGGGGGCGTCTATAGCCAAAAACATTCAGTACTTC
CASSPGQGASIAKNIQYF
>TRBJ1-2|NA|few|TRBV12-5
TGTGCTAGCTTGGATGGCTACACCTTC
CASLDGYTF
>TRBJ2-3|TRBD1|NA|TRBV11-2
TGTGCCAGCAGCTTAGAGACAGGGGGTGCAGATACGCAGTATTTT
CASSLETGGADTQYF
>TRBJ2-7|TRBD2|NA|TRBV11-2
TGTGCCAGCAGCTCGTTTAGGTGGGCTAGCGGGATGGCCGAGCAGTACTTC
CASSSFRWASGMAEQYF
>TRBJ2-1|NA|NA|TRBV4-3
TGCGCCAGCAGCCAGTTTGACTACAATGAGCAGTTCTTC
CASSQFDYNEQFF
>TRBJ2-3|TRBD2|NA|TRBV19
TGTGCCAGTAGTCCGGGGAGAGCGGGAGCGTATGATACGCAGTATTTT
CASSPGRAGAYDTQYF
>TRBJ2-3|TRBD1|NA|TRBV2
TGTGCCAGCAGTGCCCTCCCGGGACAGACTAGCACAGATACGCAGTATTTT
CASSALPGQTSTDTQYF
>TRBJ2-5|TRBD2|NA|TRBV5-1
TGCGCCAGCAGCTTGACTGGTACTAGCGGGGCTCAAGAGACCCAGTACTTC
CASSLTGTSGAQETQYF
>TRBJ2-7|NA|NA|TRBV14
TGTGCCAGCAGCCATTCTTCTCAGCAGTACTTC
CASSHSSQQYF
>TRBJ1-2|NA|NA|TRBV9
TGTGCCAGCAGCGTAGATTCAGGGCAGCATGGCTACACCTTC
CASSVDSGQHGYTF
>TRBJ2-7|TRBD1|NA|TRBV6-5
TGTGCCAGCAGTTACCGACAGGGAGTAACCGAGCAGTACTTC
CASSYRQGVTEQYF
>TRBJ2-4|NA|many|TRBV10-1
TGCGCCAGCAGTGAATTTAGGGATCTAGCCAAAAACATTCAGTACTTC
CASSEFRDLAKNIQYF
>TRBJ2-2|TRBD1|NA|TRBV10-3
TGTGCCATCAGTGAGTCCACACGGACAGGGACCGGGGAGCTGTTTTTT
CAISESTRTGTGELFF
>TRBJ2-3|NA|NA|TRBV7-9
TGTGCCAGCAGCCCCAGAGCCGGGTTTACGCAGTATTTT
CASSPRAGFTQYF
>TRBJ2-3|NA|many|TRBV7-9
TGTGCCAGCAGCCCTCAGGGAACTGGGCAGTATTTT
CASSPQGTGQYF